One sample yielded the 9 T cell receptor beta chains listed below, sequenced in a study of response to subunit inactivated influenza vaccine. TCRdb ran MiXCR on the RT-PCR reads and lists one entry per CDR3 protein. This sample has 280,000 or so distinct CDR3 sequences, with 20% to 25% found just once. The sample in question was PBMCs from blood, obtained approximately 20 months after vaccination. The receptors derive from a man aged 45-69 years who received an inactivated influenza vaccine.

This clonotype came up a few times. V and J are TRBV19 and TRBJ1-2, with TRBD1 identical over 8 bases. Per germline, CDR1 LNHDA and CDR2 SQIVND (reference sequence). This CDR3 has 14 residues. Unmatched junction bases numbered 8, after V lost 7 bases and J lost 4 bases. Written as DNA, the CDR3 is TGTGCCAGTACCTTTACCGGGACAGGCTATGGCTACACCTTC. The encoded protein is CASTFTGTGYGYTF.

The chain has TRBV5-1 and TRBJ2-7; TRBD2 matches 7 bases. Trimming at V came to 4 bases and at J to 5 bases, leaving 9 bases not matched to a gene. The germline CDR1 and CDR2 sequences are SGHRS and YFSETQ. The CDR3 contains 14 residues. The CDR3 DNA reads as TGCGCCAGCAGCCTACGGGCCCGGGAGGACGAGCAGTACTTC. Residues: CASSLRAREDEQYF.

The chain recombines TRBV12-3 or TRBV12-4 with TRBJ1-1; possibly TRBD1 for D (5 bases). This CDR3 has 15 residues. Trimming pared 3 bases from V and 4 bases from J, leaving 15 bases between. CDR3 sequence: CASSLRGGISTEAFF. The CDR3 nucleotides are TGTGCCAGCAGTTTGAGGGGAGGGATAAGCACTGAAGCTTTCTTT.

This chain links TRBV7-9 with TRBJ2-4; 12 nucleotides align to TRBD2. With 5 bases clipped from V and 8 bases from J, the junction kept 4 bases outside the gene matches. Per the germline V gene, CDR1 is SEHNR and CDR2 is FQNEAQ (reference sequence). This CDR3 has 14 residues. The CDR3 DNA reads as TGTGCCAGCAGCACGACTAGCGGGAGAGACATTCAGTACTTC. Translated: CASSTTSGRDIQYF.

This sequence joins TRBV5-5 and TRBJ2-7; 8 bases align to TRBD1. Trimming cost V 2 bases and J 5 bases; bases outside gene matches: 9. In germline, CDR1 is SGHKS, CDR2 YYEKEE (reference sequence). The CDR3 runs 15 residues. For the CDR3, the DNA is TGTGCCAGCAGCTTAAGAGGACAGGGTGGCCACGAGCAGTACTTC. This sequence encodes CASSLRGQGGHEQYF. Together with reference TRBV5-5 and TRBJ2-7, the CDR3 gives the full variable domain: DAGVTQSPTHLIKTRGQQVTLRCSPISGHKSVSWYQQVLGQGPQFIFQYYEKEERGRGNFPDRFSARQFPNYSSELNVNALLLGDSALYLCASSLRGQGGHEQYFGPGTRLTVT.

V usage is TRBV20-1 and J usage is TRBJ2-3; D uncertain. In germline, CDR1 is DFQATT, CDR2 SNEGSKA (reference sequence). V was cut by 0 bases and J by 5 bases, with 9 bases left in between. The CDR3 length is 13 residues. In DNA, the CDR3 is TGCAGTGCTAGAGATCCGTTAGGAGATACGCAGTATTTT. It translates to CSARDPLGDTQYF.

The gene calls are TRBV10-3 and TRBJ1-6; 7 nucleotides line up with TRBD1. Germline CDR1 reads ENHRY; CDR2 reads SYGVKD. V dropped 5 bases and J dropped 7; count of bases not matched to a gene: 8. There are 15 residues in the CDR3. The CDR3 loop is CAISREGQKNSPLHF. CDR3 sequence (DNA): TGTGCCATCAGTCGAGAGGGACAGAAGAATTCACCCCTCCACTTT.

The chain combines TRBV7-9 with TRBJ2-2; D is unresolved. Per the germline V gene, CDR1 is SEHNR and CDR2 is FQNEAQ (reference sequence). The CDR3 contains 15 residues. V lost 3 bases and J 3 bases, leaving 11 bases between the germline ends. The CDR3 here is CASSFSGWHTGELFF. As DNA, the CDR3 is TGTGCCAGCAGCTTTTCCGGGTGGCACACCGGGGAGCTGTTTTTT.

Remarks on this clonotype: At one boundary the junction diverges from the germline segment, which might be a read error. This chain uses TRBV3-1 with TRBJ1-4; perhaps TRBD1 as D (5 bases). The CDR3 covers 14 residues. The V gene's germline CDR1 is LGHDT and CDR2 YNNKEL (reference sequence). DNA for the CDR3: TGTGCCAGCAACCAACGAGGGGAAGGAGGAAAACTGTTTTTT. Translation gives CASNQRGEGGKLFF.